The entry below describes one T cell receptor (beta chain). Its target is unknown. Assay used: immunoSEQ multiplex PCR; TCRdb lists only in-frame clones, some missing. Here the sample spans 55,000 to 75,000 clones, approximately 96% being singletons. The data derive from a study of cytomegalovirus exposure and HLA in healthy donors. Study results and limitations: Within the approximately 130 validation repertoires, first-cohort TCR clusters tended to co-occur, according to a later analysis. For most TCR sequences rarity was the rule, although some public TCRs occurred in many donors. Among TCR beta chains, those listed as cytomegalovirus-associated numbered more than 150. Reportedly, cytomegalovirus status was diagnosed with high sensitivity and specificity.

The CDR3 length is 13 residues. V lost 3 bases and J lost 5, with 10 bases in between. Germline values: CDR1 KGHSH, CDR2 LQKENI. The chain couples TRBV18 to TRBJ2-5; a weak D match, TRBD1 (6 bases). Sample: PBMCs. The sequence was obtained from a young man in good health and CMV-seropositive. The CDR3 DNA is TGTGCCAGCTCACCCGCAGGGGCGGAGACCCAGTACTTC. Translation gives CASSPAGAETQYF.